These T cell receptor beta chains were read from a single sample in a study of neurological immune-mediated disorders. TCRdb reprocessed the 5' RACE reads via MiXCR and lists one record per CDR3 protein. The sample has under 75,000 distinct CDR3 sequences; around 5% are singletons. Sequencing was done on a sample of PBMCs. The receptors were gathered from a human donor with multiple sclerosis. The donor label of this sample is uncertain. Each CDR3 is given with its conserved first and last residue. D genes are given only for firm matches. Only some rows state a clone size, as once, few, many or a class for expanded clones.

many TRBJ2-1 TRBV5-1 TRBD1 CASSFGQGSSEQFF TGCGCCAGCAGCTTCGGACAGGGGTCCAGTGAGCAGTTCTTC
- TRBJ2-7 TRBV7-2 TRBD2 CASRAGTSGGGYYEQYF TGTGCCAGCAGGGCGGGGACTAGCGGGGGGGGATACTACGAGCAGTACTTC
many TRBJ2-7 TRBV2 - CASSWDIPYEQYF TGTGCCAGCAGTTGGGACATTCCCTACGAGCAGTACTTC
- TRBJ1-2 TRBV29-1 TRBD1 CSAWTGPFNYGYTF TGCAGCGCCTGGACAGGGCCCTTCAACTATGGCTACACCTTC
many TRBJ2-2 TRBV7-2 - CASSLAALANTGELFF TGTGCCAGCAGCTTAGCGGCCCTAGCGAACACCGGGGAGCTGTTTTTT
many TRBJ1-2 TRBV9 TRBD1 CASSVRHAGGYGYTF TGTGCCAGCAGCGTTAGACACGCAGGGGGCTATGGCTACACCTTC
many TRBJ2-3 TRBV2 - CASSESPPGRYF TGTGCCAGCAGTGAATCTCCACCCGGTCGGTATTTT
many TRBJ1-5 TRBV5-1 - CASSLGMSGDQPQHF TGCGCCAGCAGCCTCGGGATGTCCGGCGATCAGCCCCAGCATTTT
many TRBJ2-7 TRBV7-8 - CASSPGSYEQYF TGTGCCAGCAGCCCGGGCTCCTACGAGCAGTACTTC
many TRBJ2-1 TRBV20-1 - CSARGPSLDEQFF TGCAGTGCCAGGGGTCCTAGCTTGGATGAGCAGTTCTTC
many TRBJ1-4 TRBV29-1 TRBD1 CSVQGAEDKKLFF TGCAGCGTCCAGGGGGCCGAGGATAAAAAACTGTTTTTT
many TRBJ1-6 TRBV7-2 - CASSLEGVPDHF TGTGCCAGCAGCTTAGAGGGGGTCCCCGACCACTTT
many TRBJ2-3 TRBV29-1 - CSVEGSGTDTQYF TGCAGCGTTGAGGGGTCCGGCACAGATACGCAGTATTTT
many TRBJ1-4 TRBV12-3/TRBV12-4 - CASSPYGVQLFF TGTGCCAGCAGTCCTTACGGGGTACAACTGTTTTTT
- TRBJ2-7 TRBV7-2 TRBD2 CASSFGGGRSYEQYF TGTGCCAGCAGCTTCGGCGGGGGGCGGTCCTACGAGCAGTACTTC
many TRBJ2-3 TRBV24-1 - CATTPGPPQGDTQYF TGTGCCACCACCCCAGGTCCCCCACAAGGAGATACGCAGTATTTT
many TRBJ1-1 TRBV7-9 TRBD1 CASSLGTGLTEAFF TGTGCCAGCAGCTTAGGGACAGGGCTCACTGAAGCTTTCTTT
many TRBJ2-3 TRBV7-2 - CASSLVPNTDTQYF TGTGCCAGCAGCTTAGTTCCGAACACAGATACGCAGTATTTT
many TRBJ2-3 TRBV9 TRBD2 CASRNYRLARCLRTDTQYF TGTGCCAGCAGGAATTATCGACTAGCGCGGTGCCTCCGCACAGATACGCAGTATTTT
- TRBJ2-1 TRBV7-3 - CASSLDGLNNEQFF TGTGCCAGCAGCTTAGACGGCCTGAACAATGAGCAGTTCTTC
many TRBJ1-5 TRBV7-8 - CASSLSHQPQHF TGTGCCAGCAGCTTATCCCATCAGCCCCAGCATTTT
many TRBJ1-5 TRBV5-1 TRBD1 CASSPRDREEPQHF TGCGCCAGCAGCCCCCGGGACAGGGAAGAGCCCCAGCATTTT
many TRBJ2-4 TRBV20-1 - CSAYDTGLAKNIQYF TGCAGTGCCTACGATACAGGTCTAGCCAAAAACATTCAGTACTTC
many TRBJ1-1 TRBV5-1 TRBD1 CASSPTGGANTEAFF TGCGCCAGCAGCCCGACAGGGGGGGCGAACACTGAAGCTTTCTTT
many TRBJ2-6 TRBV5-1 - CASSFGSSGANVLTF TGCGCCAGCAGCTTCGGGAGCTCTGGGGCCAACGTCCTGACTTTC
many TRBJ2-3 TRBV20-1 - CSATPSPAGADTQYF TGCAGTGCCACCCCCTCCCCAGCAGGGGCAGATACGCAGTATTTT
many TRBJ2-3 TRBV2 TRBD2 CASRGDGGADTQYF TGTGCCAGCCGGGGGGATGGCGGCGCAGATACGCAGTATTTT
many TRBJ1-1 TRBV20-1 TRBD1 CSAFDRVTEAFF TGCAGTGCTTTTGACAGGGTCACTGAAGCTTTCTTT
many TRBJ1-1 TRBV20-1 - CSATAQEAFF TGCAGTGCTACTGCACAGGAAGCTTTCTTT
many TRBJ2-7 TRBV10-3 - CAISPRGNEQYF TGTGCCATCAGCCCTAGGGGGAACGAGCAGTACTTC
many TRBJ1-2 TRBV7-8 - CASSNPQRGLSYGYTF TGTGCCAGCAGTAATCCTCAACGGGGGCTATCCTATGGCTACACCTTC
many TRBJ2-1 TRBV7-2 - CASTFMYEQFF TGTGCCAGCACATTCATGTATGAGCAGTTCTTC
many TRBJ2-2 TRBV7-9 TRBD1 CASWTGGNTGELFF TGTGCCAGCTGGACAGGGGGAAACACCGGGGAGCTGTTTTTT
- TRBJ1-1 TRBV10-3 - CAISESLAGATEAFF TGTGCCATCAGTGAGTCATTAGCGGGGGCCACTGAAGCTTTCTTT
many TRBJ2-3 TRBV5-5 TRBD2 CASSPKLAEHTDTQYF TGTGCCAGCAGCCCTAAACTAGCGGAGCACACAGATACGCAGTATTTT
many TRBJ1-5 TRBV7-2 - CASSLASGFSNQPQHF TGTGCCAGCAGCTTAGCCTCAGGGTTTAGCAATCAGCCCCAGCATTTT
many TRBJ1-1 TRBV7-9 - CASSLNGGNTEAFF TGTGCCAGCAGCTTAAACGGAGGAAACACTGAAGCTTTCTTT
many TRBJ1-6 TRBV3-1 - CASSPRDSSYNSPLHF TGTGCCAGCAGCCCACGAGACAGCTCCTATAATTCACCCCTCCACTTT
many TRBJ1-1 TRBV5-1 - CASSLAGVGEAFF TGCGCCAGCAGCTTGGCAGGGGTTGGTGAAGCTTTCTTT
many TRBJ1-2 TRBV20-1 TRBD1 CSATDRDYGYTF TGCAGTGCTACGGACAGGGACTATGGCTACACCTTC
many TRBJ1-2 TRBV5-1 TRBD1 CASSSQPGQGARGYTF TGCGCCAGCAGCTCCCAACCGGGACAGGGGGCGCGTGGCTACACCTTC
many TRBJ1-1 TRBV5-1 - CASSTTGGNTEAFF TGCGCCAGCAGCACGACGGGGGGGAACACTGAAGCTTTCTTT
many TRBJ1-6 TRBV7-3 TRBD1 CASSPTGGNSPLHF TGTGCCAGCAGCCCGACAGGGGGAAATTCACCCCTCCACTTT
many TRBJ2-1 TRBV24-1 TRBD2 CATSDFTGTSGSEQFF TGTGCCACCAGTGATTTTACCGGGACTAGCGGCAGTGAGCAGTTCTTC
many TRBJ2-2 TRBV5-5 - CASSAGERLGNTGELFF TGTGCCAGCAGCGCAGGGGAACGGTTGGGGAACACCGGGGAGCTGTTTTTT
many TRBJ1-2 TRBV7-9 - CASSLGRPLNYGYTF TGTGCCAGCAGCTTGGGGCGGCCTCTTAACTATGGCTACACCTTC
many TRBJ1-2 TRBV20-1 - CSAPVRGRGYTF TGCAGTGCCCCGGTTAGGGGACGTGGCTACACCTTC
many TRBJ2-2 TRBV5-1 TRBD1 CASSSDRGINTGELFF TGCGCCAGCAGCTCAGACAGGGGAATTAACACCGGGGAGCTGTTTTTT
many TRBJ2-3 TRBV5-1 - CASSLAGSPDTQYF TGCGCCAGCAGCTTGGCCGGGTCCCCAGATACGCAGTATTTT
many TRBJ2-1 TRBV20-1 TRBD2 CSARDWGRGGYNEQFF TGCAGTGCTAGAGACTGGGGGCGGGGGGGATACAATGAGCAGTTCTTC
many TRBJ1-2 TRBV9 - CASSVGSANYGYTF TGTGCCAGCAGCGTTGGAAGCGCTAACTATGGCTACACCTTC